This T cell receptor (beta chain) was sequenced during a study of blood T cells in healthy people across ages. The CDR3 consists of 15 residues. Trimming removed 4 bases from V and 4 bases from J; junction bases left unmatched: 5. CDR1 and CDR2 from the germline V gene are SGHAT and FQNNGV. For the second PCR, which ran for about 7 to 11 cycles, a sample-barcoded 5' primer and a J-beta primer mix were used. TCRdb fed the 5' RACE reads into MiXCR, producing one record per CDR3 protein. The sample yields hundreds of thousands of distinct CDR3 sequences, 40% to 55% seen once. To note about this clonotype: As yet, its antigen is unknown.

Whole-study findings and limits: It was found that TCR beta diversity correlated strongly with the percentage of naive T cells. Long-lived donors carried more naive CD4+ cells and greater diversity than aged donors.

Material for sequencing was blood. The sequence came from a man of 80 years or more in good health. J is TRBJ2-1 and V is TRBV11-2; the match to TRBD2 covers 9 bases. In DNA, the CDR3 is TGTGCCAGCAGCTCCAGCGGGAGGACATACAATGAGCAGTTCTTC. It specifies CASSSSGRTYNEQFF.